A selection of T cell receptor beta chains follows, all from one sample in a study of regulatory T cells in long-lasting Graves disease. TCRdb re-derived calls from the multiplex PCR reads in MiXCR, one entry per CDR3 protein. The data hold 450,000 to 650,000 distinct CDR3 sequences, with about 15% observed a single time. The same sample was also used in a study of T cells in Graves' hyperthyroidism and ophthalmopathy.

This sample comprised peripheral blood mononuclear cells (PBMCs), obtained at new diagnosis, from a patient treated with antithyroid drugs. Every receptor here comes from a woman aged 40 to 65 with Graves disease. CDR3s include the opening cysteine and the closing phenylalanine or tryptophan. Fields, in order: D gene, clone size, V gene, J gene, CDR3 DNA, CDR3 protein. D genes are given only for firm matches. Size values are once, few and many counts, or a class for expanded clones, and some rows have none.

NA	NA	TRBV25-1	TRBJ1-3	TGTGCCAGCAGTGAGGTCCGTGGAAACACCATATATTTT	CASSEVRGNTIYF
TRBD2	NA	TRBV7-2	TRBJ2-1	TGTGCCAGCAGCTTGGGGGTACTAGCGGGCGACAGCTCCTACAATGAGCAGTTCTTC	CASSLGVLAGDSSYNEQFF
NA	few	TRBV6-2/TRBV6-3	TRBJ1-1	TGTGCCAGCAGCCACCCCGACAGTGAAGCTTTCTTT	CASSHPDSEAFF
NA	many	TRBV12-3/TRBV12-4	TRBJ2-3	TGTGCCAGCAGTTTAGGATATACGCAGTATTTT	CASSLGYTQYF
TRBD1	many	TRBV19	TRBJ1-4	TGTGCCAGTAGTATCTCAGGGGGCTATGAAAAACTGTTTTTT	CASSISGGYEKLFF
TRBD1	many	TRBV7-9	TRBJ2-1	TGTGCCAGCAGCGAAACGGGACAGGTTGTCGATGAGCAGTTCTTC	CASSETGQVVDEQFF
NA	few	TRBV4-1	TRBJ2-1	TGCGCCAGCAGCCAAGATTCAGGGTCGTACAATGAGCAGTTCTTC	CASSQDSGSYNEQFF
TRBD2	many	TRBV2	TRBJ2-1	TGTGCCAGCAGTGGAGTGGGGGGGAGCTCCTACAATGAGCAGTTCTTC	CASSGVGGSSYNEQFF
TRBD1	NA	TRBV12-5	TRBJ2-1	TGTGCTAGGAGAGAGGGGACAGGGTTCGATGAGCAGTTCTTC	CARREGTGFDEQFF
TRBD1	many	TRBV12-3/TRBV12-4	TRBJ1-3	TGTGCCAGCAGTACCCGGACAGGGGGCGCTTCGAACACCATATATTTT	CASSTRTGGASNTIYF
NA	few	TRBV9	TRBJ1-5	TGTGCCAGCAGCGTAGGGGCCGCAGGTCAGCCCCAGCATTTT	CASSVGAAGQPQHF
TRBD1	NA	TRBV20-1	TRBJ2-2	TGCAGTGCTAGCCGCCGGGACAGGCCCACCGGGGAGCTGTTTTTT	CSASRRDRPTGELFF
NA	many	TRBV20-1	TRBJ1-1	TGCAGTGCTAGAGATCTCATTGGTGCAGGTGGGAACACTGAAGCTTTCTTT	CSARDLIGAGGNTEAFF
NA	few	TRBV7-2	TRBJ2-6	TGTGCCAGCAGCCTACTGGCAGGGGCCAACGTCCTGACTTTC	CASSLLAGANVLTF
NA	few	TRBV20-1	TRBJ2-7	TGCAGTGCGGGGACTAGGACAGGGTCTATGGACGAGCAGTACTTC	CSAGTRTGSMDEQYF
NA	NA	TRBV18	TRBJ1-6	TGTGCCAGCTCCGCGGCGGACCGAAGCTCCTATAATTCACCCCTCCACTTT	CASSAADRSSYNSPLHF
TRBD1	few	TRBV12-5	TRBJ2-3	TGTGCTAGTGGTCTCGGGGACAGGGAAGGGGATACGCAGTATTTT	CASGLGDREGDTQYF
TRBD1	NA	TRBV20-1	TRBJ2-7	TGCAGTGCTAGAGTTCGACAGGGGAGCTCCTACGAGCAGTACTTC	CSARVRQGSSYEQYF
NA	few	TRBV27	TRBJ2-1	TGTGCCCTAAGATTCCACAATGAGCAGTTCTTC	CALRFHNEQFF
NA	NA	TRBV20-1	TRBJ1-5	TGCAGTGCTAGAGATCTGACAGGATCATCCAATCAGCCCCAGCATTTT	CSARDLTGSSNQPQHF
NA	NA	TRBV2	TRBJ1-2	TGTGCCAGCAGTTACGGTCCGGACGGCGGGGTCTATGGCTACACCTTC	CASSYGPDGGVYGYTF
NA	NA	TRBV11-2	TRBJ1-4	TGTGCCAGCAGCTTAGTTGGGGCACAGGGAGTCAAACTGTTTTTT	CASSLVGAQGVKLFF
NA	NA	TRBV7-3	TRBJ2-1	TGTGCCAGCAGCCTTCGGGGTCCCGGCAATGAGCAGTTCTTC	CASSLRGPGNEQFF
NA	few	TRBV11-2	TRBJ2-7	TGTGCCAGCAGCTGGGGGTCCTACGAGCAGTACTTC	CASSWGSYEQYF
NA	NA	TRBV10-3	TRBJ1-1	TGTGCCATCAGTGAATTATACTGGGGGACAATAAACACTGAAGCTTTCTTT	CAISELYWGTINTEAFF
TRBD2	few	TRBV15	TRBJ2-5	TGTGCCACCAGCAGAGTGGCGGGGGGAAGGGAGACCCAGTACTTC	CATSRVAGGRETQYF
NA	NA	TRBV6-1	TRBJ2-3	TGTGCCAGCAGACGGACCTCCGATACGCAGTATTTT	CASRRTSDTQYF
NA	many	TRBV28	TRBJ1-5	TGTGCCAGCAGTTACAGGGCCTCCAATCAGCCCCAGCATTTT	CASSYRASNQPQHF
NA	few	TRBV15	TRBJ1-1	TGTGCCACCAGCCGAGGGAACACTGAAGCTTTCTTT	CATSRGNTEAFF
NA	many	TRBV2	TRBJ2-1	TGTGCCAGCGGCCAAGGGGGTGAGCAGTTCTTC	CASGQGGEQFF
TRBD2	many	TRBV12-3/TRBV12-4	TRBJ2-1	TGTGCCAGCAGTTTCACTAGCGGGGGGGGGGATGAGCAGTTCTTC	CASSFTSGGGDEQFF
NA	NA	TRBV30	TRBJ2-2	TGTGCCTGGCGCTGGGGGACGGCGAACACCGGGGAGCTGTTTTTT	CAWRWGTANTGELFF
TRBD1	many	TRBV12-3/TRBV12-4	TRBJ1-2	TGTGCCAGCAGTCGGGACAGAAACTATGGCTACACCTTC	CASSRDRNYGYTF
NA	few	TRBV19	TRBJ2-4	TGTGCCAGTAGTATAGATCGGACGAATGGCATTCAGTACTTC	CASSIDRTNGIQYF
NA	few	TRBV19	TRBJ1-1	TGTGCCAGTAGCCTTAAGGTTAACGGGGACTGGTGGGTGAACACTGAAGCTTTCTTT	CASSLKVNGDWWVNTEAFF
NA	NA	TRBV5-1	TRBJ1-1	TGCGCCAGCAGCTCCGAGAGACAGTTTAACACTGAAGCTTTCTTT	CASSSERQFNTEAFF
NA	NA	TRBV27	TRBJ2-3	TGTGCCAGCAGTTCCTCATACTCTAGCACAGATACGCAGTATTTT	CASSSSYSSTDTQYF
NA	NA	TRBV20-1	TRBJ2-5	TGCAGTGCTAGAGATCATGGGGGAGAAGAGACCCAGTACTTC	CSARDHGGEETQYF
TRBD2	many	TRBV28	TRBJ2-5	TGTGCCAGCAGTTTAAGCTGGCTAGCGGCTAACCAAGAGACCCAGTACTTC	CASSLSWLAANQETQYF
NA	few	TRBV18	TRBJ1-5	TGTGCCAGCTCCCCGGTGTCGCGGGAAGATAGCAATCAGCCCCAGCATTTT	CASSPVSREDSNQPQHF
NA	many	TRBV6-1	TRBJ2-3	TGTGCCAGCAGTCTCACCCCCGGGGCTAGCACAGATACGCAGTATTTT	CASSLTPGASTDTQYF
TRBD1	NA	TRBV20-1	TRBJ2-2	TGCAGTGCTAGGCCGGACTCCGGGACAGGGGGCTGGAACACCGGGGAGCTGTTTTTT	CSARPDSGTGGWNTGELFF
TRBD1	many	TRBV28	TRBJ2-1	TGTGCCAGCAGTTCCCCGGGACAGAAGAGACACAATGAGCAGTTCTTC	CASSSPGQKRHNEQFF
NA	few	TRBV7-6	TRBJ2-7	TGTGCCAGCAGCTTACTGGCAGTATCCTACGAGCAGTACTTC	CASSLLAVSYEQYF
NA	many	TRBV30	TRBJ1-5	TGTGCCTGGAGTCCTTGGGGACGACAGCCCCAGCATTTT	CAWSPWGRQPQHF
NA	NA	TRBV12-3/TRBV12-4	TRBJ1-6	TGTGCCAGTTCTCTGACAGCCGTCGCTTATAATTCACCCCTCCACTTT	CASSLTAVAYNSPLHF
NA	many	TRBV2	TRBJ2-7	TGTGCCAGCAGTCACCCTGGGCAGGTTACCTACGAGCAGTACTTC	CASSHPGQVTYEQYF
NA	many	TRBV6-5	TRBJ1-1	TGTGCCAGCAGTTACTCGAAGGGGGGAGGTACTGAAGCTTTCTTT	CASSYSKGGGTEAFF
NA	many	TRBV18	TRBJ1-2	TGTGCCAGCAGCCCGGCCGGAGCTAACTATGGCTACACCTTC	CASSPAGANYGYTF
NA	many	TRBV6-1	TRBJ1-1	TGTGCCAGCAGCCACCTACTGCTCACTGAAGCTTTCTTT	CASSHLLLTEAFF
NA	few	TRBV12-5	TRBJ2-5	TGTGCTAGTGGTTTGGTACTGGGAGGGGAGGGGGCTCAAGAGACCCAGTACTTC	CASGLVLGGEGAQETQYF
NA	few	TRBV27	TRBJ2-3	TGTGCCAGCAGTTTATCTAAGGGAGTTTCAGTGGATACGCAGTATTTT	CASSLSKGVSVDTQYF
TRBD2	NA	TRBV7-6	TRBJ2-1	TGTGCCAGCAGCTTACGGGGGACTAGCGGGGAGAATGAGCAGTTCTTC	CASSLRGTSGENEQFF
NA	many	TRBV2	TRBJ2-7	TGTGCCAGCAGTGGCCTTGACTACGAGCAGTACTTC	CASSGLDYEQYF
NA	many	TRBV20-1	TRBJ1-1	TGCAGTGCTAGATGGAGGTCTGACACTGAAGCTTTCTTT	CSARWRSDTEAFF